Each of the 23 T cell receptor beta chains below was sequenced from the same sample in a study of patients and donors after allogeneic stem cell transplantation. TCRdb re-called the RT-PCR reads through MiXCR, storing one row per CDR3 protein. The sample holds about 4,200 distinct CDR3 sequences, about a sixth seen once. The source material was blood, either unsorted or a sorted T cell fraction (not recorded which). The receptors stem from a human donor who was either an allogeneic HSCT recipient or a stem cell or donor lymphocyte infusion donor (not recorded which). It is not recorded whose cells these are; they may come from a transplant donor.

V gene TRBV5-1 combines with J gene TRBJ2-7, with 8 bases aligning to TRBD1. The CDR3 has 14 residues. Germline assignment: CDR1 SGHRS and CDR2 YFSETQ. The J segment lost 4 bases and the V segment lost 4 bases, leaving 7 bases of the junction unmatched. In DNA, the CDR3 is TGCGCCAGCAGCATTAACAGGGGGAGGTACGAGCAGTACTTC. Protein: CASSINRGRYEQYF. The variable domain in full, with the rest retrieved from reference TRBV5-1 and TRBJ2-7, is KAGVTQTPRYLIKTRGQQVTLSCSPISGHRSVSWYQQTPGQGLQFLFEYFSETQRNKGNFPGRFSGRQFSNSRSEMNVSTLELGDSALYLCASSINRGRYEQYFGPGTRLTVT.

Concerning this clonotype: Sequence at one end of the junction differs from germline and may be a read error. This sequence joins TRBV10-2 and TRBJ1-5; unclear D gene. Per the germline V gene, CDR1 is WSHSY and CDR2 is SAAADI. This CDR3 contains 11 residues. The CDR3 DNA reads TGCGCCAGCGGTGAGGGACAGCCCCAGCATTTT. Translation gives CASGEGQPQHF.

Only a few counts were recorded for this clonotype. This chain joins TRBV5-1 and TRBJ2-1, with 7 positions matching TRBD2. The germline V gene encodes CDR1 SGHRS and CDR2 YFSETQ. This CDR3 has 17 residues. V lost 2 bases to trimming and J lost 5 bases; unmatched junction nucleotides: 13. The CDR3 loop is CASSFPTSIFSHNEQFF. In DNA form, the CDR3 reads TGCGCCAGCAGCTTTCCGACTAGCATTTTTAGTCACAATGAGCAGTTCTTC.

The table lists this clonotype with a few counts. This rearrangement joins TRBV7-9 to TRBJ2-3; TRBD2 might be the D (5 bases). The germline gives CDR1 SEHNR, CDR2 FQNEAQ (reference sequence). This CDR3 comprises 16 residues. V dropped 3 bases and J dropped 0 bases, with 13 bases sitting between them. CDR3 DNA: TGTGCCAGCAGCTTCCGAGGGCTCCTAAGCACAGATACGCAGTATTTT. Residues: CASSFRGLLSTDTQYF.

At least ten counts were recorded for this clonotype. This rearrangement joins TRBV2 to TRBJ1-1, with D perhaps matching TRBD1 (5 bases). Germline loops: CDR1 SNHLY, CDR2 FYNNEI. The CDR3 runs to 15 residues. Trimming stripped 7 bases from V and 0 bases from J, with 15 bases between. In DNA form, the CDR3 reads TGTGCCAGCACCGAGCAGGGCCGATTGAACACTGAAGCTTTCTTT. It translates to CASTEQGRLNTEAFF.

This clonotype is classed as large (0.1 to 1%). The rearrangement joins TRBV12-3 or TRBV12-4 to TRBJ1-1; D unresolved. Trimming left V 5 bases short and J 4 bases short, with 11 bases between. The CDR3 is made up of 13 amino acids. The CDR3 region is CASSRTVGTEAFF. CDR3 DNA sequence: TGTGCCAGCAGTAGGACCGTCGGCACTGAAGCTTTCTTT.

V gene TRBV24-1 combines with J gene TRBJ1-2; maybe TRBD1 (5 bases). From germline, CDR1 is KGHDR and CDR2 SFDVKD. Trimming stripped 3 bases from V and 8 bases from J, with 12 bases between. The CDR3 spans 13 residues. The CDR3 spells CATSDRQSWGYTF. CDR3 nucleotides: TGTGCCACCAGTGATCGACAGTCCTGGGGCTACACCTTC.

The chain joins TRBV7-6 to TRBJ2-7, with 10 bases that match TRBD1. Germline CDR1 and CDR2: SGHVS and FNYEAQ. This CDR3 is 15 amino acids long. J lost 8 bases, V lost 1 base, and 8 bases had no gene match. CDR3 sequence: CASSLVVTGGSQQYF. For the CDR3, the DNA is TGTGCCAGCAGCTTAGTAGTGACAGGGGGCTCTCAGCAGTACTTC.

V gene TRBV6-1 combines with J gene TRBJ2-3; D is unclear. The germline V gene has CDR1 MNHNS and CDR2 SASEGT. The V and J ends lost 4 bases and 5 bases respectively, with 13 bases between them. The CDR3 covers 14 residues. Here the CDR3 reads CASSGPAWGDTQYF. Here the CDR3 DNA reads TGTGCCAGCAGTGGTCCTGCTTGGGGAGATACGCAGTATTTT.

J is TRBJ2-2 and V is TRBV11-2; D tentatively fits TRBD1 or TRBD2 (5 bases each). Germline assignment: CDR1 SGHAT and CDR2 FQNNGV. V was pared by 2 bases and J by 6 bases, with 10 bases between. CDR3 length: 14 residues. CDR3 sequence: CASSLYRGAGELFF. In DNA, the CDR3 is TGTGCCAGCAGCTTATATAGGGGAGCCGGGGAGCTGTTTTTT.

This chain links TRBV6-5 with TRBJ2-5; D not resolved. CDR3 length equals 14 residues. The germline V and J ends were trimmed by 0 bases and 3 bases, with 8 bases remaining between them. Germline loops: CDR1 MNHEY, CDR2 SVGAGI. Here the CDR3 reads CASSYSPYEETQYF. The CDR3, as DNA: TGTGCCAGCAGTTACTCTCCCTATGAAGAGACCCAGTACTTC.

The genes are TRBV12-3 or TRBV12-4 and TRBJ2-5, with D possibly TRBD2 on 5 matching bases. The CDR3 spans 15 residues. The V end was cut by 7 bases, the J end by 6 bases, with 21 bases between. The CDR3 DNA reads TGTGCCAGCACTCCAGCCGGTACGTTCGGGAAGACCCAGTACTTC. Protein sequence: CASTPAGTFGKTQYF.

CDR3 coding DNA: TGTGCCAGCACCGGATCAGGAACTGAAGCTTTCTTT. Encoded protein: CASTGSGTEAFF. The rearrangement uses TRBV27 and TRBJ1-1; D unresolved. The CDR3 spans 12 residues. Germline CDR1 and CDR2: MNHEY and SMNVEV (reference sequence). V dropped 7 bases and J dropped 5 bases, with 11 bases sitting between them.

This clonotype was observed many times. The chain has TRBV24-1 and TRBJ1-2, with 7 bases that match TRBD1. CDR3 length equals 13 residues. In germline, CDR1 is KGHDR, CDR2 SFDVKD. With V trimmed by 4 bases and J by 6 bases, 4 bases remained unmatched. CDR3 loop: CATSESTGDGYTF. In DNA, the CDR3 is TGTGCCACCAGTGAGTCAACAGGGGATGGCTACACCTTC.

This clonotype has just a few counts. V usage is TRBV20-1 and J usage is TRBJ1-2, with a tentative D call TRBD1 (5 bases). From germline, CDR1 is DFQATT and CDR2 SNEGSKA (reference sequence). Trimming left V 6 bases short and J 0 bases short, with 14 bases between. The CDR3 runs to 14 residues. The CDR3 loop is CSAPTGRTNYGYTF. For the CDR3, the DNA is TGCAGTGCACCAACAGGCAGGACTAACTATGGCTACACCTTC.

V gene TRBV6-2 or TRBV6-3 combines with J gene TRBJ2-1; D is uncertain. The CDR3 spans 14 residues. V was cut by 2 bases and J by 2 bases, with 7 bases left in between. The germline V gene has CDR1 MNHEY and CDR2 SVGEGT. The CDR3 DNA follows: TGTGCCAGCAGTTACCGCGGAGCCTACAATGAGCAGTTCTTC. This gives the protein CASSYRGAYNEQFF.

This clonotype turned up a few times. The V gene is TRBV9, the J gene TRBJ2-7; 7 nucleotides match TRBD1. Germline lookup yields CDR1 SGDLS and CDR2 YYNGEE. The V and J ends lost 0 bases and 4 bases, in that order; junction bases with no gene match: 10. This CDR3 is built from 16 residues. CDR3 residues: CASSVDTRGGAYEQYF. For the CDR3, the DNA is TGTGCCAGCAGCGTAGATACGAGAGGGGGCGCTTACGAGCAGTACTTC.

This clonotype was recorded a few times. In DNA, the CDR3 is TGTGCCAGCAGCCAAAGGGCTGGGGCCAACGTCCTGACTTTC. This codes for CASSQRAGANVLTF. This chain joins TRBV3-1 and TRBJ2-6; no definite D call. CDR1 LGHDT and CDR2 YNNKEL come from the germline V gene (reference sequence). The CDR3 covers 14 residues. Trimming shortened V by 2 bases and J by 2 bases, and 4 bases separated the two germline ends.

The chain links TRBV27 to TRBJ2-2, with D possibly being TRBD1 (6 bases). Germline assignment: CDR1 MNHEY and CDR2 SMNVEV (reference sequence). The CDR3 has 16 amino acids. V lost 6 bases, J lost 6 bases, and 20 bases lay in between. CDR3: CASSHPTGNPAGELFF. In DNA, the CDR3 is TGTGCCAGCAGCCATCCTACAGGGAATCCGGCCGGGGAGCTGTTTTTT.

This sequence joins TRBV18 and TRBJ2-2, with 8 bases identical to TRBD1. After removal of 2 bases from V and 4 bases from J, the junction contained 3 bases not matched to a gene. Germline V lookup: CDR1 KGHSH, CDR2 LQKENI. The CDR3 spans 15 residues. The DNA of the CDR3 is TGTGCCAGCTCACCAGACAGGGGCTTCACCGGGGAGCTGTTTTTT. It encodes CASSPDRGFTGELFF.

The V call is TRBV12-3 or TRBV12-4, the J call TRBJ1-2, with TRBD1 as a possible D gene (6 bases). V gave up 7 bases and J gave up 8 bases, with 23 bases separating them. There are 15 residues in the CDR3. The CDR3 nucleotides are TGTGCCAGCACCCAACCGGGACAACACTTGTGGGGCTACACCTTC. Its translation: CASTQPGQHLWGYTF.

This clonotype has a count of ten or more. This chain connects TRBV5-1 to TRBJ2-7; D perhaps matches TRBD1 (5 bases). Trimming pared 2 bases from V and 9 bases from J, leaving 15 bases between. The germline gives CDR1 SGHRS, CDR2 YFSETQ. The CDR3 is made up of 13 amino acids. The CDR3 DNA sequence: TGCGCCAGCAGCTTCCTGGACAACAGTCGGCAGTACTTC. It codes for CASSFLDNSRQYF.

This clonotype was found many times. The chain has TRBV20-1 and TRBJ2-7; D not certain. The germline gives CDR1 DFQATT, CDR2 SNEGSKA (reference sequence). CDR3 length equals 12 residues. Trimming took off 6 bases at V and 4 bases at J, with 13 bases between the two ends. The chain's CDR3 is CSAEKASYEQYF. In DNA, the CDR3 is TGCAGTGCCGAAAAGGCATCGTACGAGCAGTACTTC.